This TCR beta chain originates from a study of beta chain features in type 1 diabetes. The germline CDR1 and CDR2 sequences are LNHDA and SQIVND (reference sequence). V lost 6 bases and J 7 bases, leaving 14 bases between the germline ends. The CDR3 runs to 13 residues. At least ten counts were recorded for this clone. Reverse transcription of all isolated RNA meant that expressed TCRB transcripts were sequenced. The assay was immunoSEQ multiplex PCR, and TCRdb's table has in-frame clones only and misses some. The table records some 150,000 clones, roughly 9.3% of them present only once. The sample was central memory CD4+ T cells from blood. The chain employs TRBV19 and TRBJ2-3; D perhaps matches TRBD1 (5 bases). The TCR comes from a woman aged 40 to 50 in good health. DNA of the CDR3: TGTGCCAGTAGCCCCGCAGGGAAACATACGCAGTATTTT. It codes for CASSPAGKHTQYF.